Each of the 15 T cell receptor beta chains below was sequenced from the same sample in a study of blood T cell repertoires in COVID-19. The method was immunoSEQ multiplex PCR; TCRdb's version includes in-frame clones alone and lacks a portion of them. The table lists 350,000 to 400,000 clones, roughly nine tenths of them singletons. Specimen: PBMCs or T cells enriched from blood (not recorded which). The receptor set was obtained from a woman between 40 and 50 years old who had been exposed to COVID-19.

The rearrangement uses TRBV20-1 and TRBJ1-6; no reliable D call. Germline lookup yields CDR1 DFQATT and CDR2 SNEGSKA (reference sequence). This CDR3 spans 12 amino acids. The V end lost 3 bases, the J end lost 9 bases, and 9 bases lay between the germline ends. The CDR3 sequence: CSASFPGSPLHF. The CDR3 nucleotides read TGCAGTGCTAGTTTTCCGGGTTCACCCCTCCACTTT.

As DNA, the CDR3 is TGTGCCAGCAGCGGGAGGGGACAGGGTCGCGAGCAGTACTTC. Its translation: CASSGRGQGREQYF. The V gene is TRBV5-6, the J gene TRBJ2-7, with 9 bases matching TRBD1. Germline V lookup: CDR1 SGHDT, CDR2 YYEEEE. This CDR3 is 14 amino acids long. Trimming removed 4 bases from V and 6 bases from J; junction bases left unmatched: 8.

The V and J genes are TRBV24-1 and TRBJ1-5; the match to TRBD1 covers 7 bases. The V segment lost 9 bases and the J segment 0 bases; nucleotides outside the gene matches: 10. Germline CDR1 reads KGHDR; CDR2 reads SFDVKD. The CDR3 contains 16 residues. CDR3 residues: CATAEGGLLSNQPQHF. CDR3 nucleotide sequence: TGTGCCACCGCCGAAGGGGGCCTGCTTAGCAATCAGCCCCAGCATTTT.

The CDR3 DNA reads TGTGCCAGCAGCCCACAGACAGGGGGCTCTCGGACTGAAGCTTTCTTT. Encoded protein: CASSPQTGGSRTEAFF. The chain links TRBV5-5 to TRBJ1-1; TRBD1 aligns across 10 bases. This CDR3 is built from 16 residues. The V and J ends lost 4 bases and 5 bases, in that order; junction bases with no gene match: 11. Germline CDR1 is SGHKS and CDR2 is YYEKEE (reference sequence).

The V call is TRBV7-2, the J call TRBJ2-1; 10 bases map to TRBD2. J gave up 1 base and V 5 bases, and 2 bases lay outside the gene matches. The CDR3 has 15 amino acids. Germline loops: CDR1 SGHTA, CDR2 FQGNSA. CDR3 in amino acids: CASSPTSGSYNEQFF. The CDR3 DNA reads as TGTGCCAGCAGCCCGACTAGCGGGTCCTACAATGAGCAGTTCTTC.

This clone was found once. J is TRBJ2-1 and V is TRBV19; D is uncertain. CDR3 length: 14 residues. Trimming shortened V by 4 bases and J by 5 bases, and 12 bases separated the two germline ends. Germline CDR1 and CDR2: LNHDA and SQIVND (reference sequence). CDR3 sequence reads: CASSNGLSNNEQFF. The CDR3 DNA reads TGTGCCAGTAGTAATGGGCTGAGCAACAATGAGCAGTTCTTC.

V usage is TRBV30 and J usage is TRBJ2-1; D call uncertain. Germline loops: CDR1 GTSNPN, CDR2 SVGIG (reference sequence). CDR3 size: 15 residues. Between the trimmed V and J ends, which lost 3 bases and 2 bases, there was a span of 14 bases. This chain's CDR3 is CAWSPKRRTYNEQFF. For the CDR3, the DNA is TGTGCCTGGAGCCCGAAGCGCCGCACCTACAATGAGCAGTTCTTC.

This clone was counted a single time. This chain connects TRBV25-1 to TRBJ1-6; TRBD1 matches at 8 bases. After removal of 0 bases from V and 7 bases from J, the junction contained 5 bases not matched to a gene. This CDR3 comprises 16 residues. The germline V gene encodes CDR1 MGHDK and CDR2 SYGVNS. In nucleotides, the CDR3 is TGTGCCAGCAGTGAATACGGCAACAGGGGGAATTCACCCCTCCACTTT. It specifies CASSEYGNRGNSPLHF.

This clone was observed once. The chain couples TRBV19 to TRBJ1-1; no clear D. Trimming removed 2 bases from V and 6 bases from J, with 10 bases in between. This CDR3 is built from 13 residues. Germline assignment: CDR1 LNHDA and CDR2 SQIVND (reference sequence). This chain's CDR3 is CASSIRGWAEAFF. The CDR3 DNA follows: TGTGCCAGTAGTATACGGGGTTGGGCTGAAGCTTTCTTT.

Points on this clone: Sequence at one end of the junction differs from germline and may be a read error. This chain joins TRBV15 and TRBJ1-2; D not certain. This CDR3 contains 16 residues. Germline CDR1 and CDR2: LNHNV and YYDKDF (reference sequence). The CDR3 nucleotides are TGTGCCACCAGCAGAGATTCTGAGGGCTCCGTATATGGCTACACCTTT. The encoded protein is CATSRDSEGSVYGYTF.

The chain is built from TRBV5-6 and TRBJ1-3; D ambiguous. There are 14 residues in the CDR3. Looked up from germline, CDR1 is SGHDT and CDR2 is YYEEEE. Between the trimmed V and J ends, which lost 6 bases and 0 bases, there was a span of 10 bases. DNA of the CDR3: TGTGCCAGCACCCTTCTTAGCTCTGGAAACACCATATATTTT. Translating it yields CASTLLSSGNTIYF.

The CDR3, as DNA: TGTGCCAGCAGCCAAGGGGACAGGGTGGCTTTCTTT. Translating it yields CASSQGDRVAFF. V is TRBV3-1 (or the pseudogene TRBV3-2) and J is TRBJ1-1, with 9 bases matching TRBD1. The CDR3 loop spans 12 amino acids. Trimming cost V 1 base and J 11 bases; bases outside gene matches: 2. Germline V lookup: CDR1 LGHDT, CDR2 YNNKEL (reference sequence).

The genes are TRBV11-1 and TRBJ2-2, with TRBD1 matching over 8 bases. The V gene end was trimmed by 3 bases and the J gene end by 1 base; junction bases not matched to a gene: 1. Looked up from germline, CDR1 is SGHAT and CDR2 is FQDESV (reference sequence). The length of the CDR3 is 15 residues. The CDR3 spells CASSFRGRNTGELFF. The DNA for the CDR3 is TGTGCCAGCAGCTTCAGGGGGCGGAACACCGGGGAGCTGTTTTTT.

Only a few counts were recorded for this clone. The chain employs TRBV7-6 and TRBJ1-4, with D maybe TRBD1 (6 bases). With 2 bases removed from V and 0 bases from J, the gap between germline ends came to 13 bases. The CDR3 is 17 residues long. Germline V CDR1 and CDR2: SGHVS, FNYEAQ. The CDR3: CASSLSPRGATNEKLFF. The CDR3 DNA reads TGTGCCAGCAGCTTAAGTCCCAGGGGTGCAACTAATGAAAAACTGTTTTTT. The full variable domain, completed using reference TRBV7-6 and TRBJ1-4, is GAGVSQSPRYKVTKRGQDVALRCDPISGHVSLYWYRQALGQGPEFLTYFNYEAQQDKSGLPNDRFSAERPEGSISTLTIQRTEQRDSAMYRCASSLSPRGATNEKLFFGSGTQLSVL.

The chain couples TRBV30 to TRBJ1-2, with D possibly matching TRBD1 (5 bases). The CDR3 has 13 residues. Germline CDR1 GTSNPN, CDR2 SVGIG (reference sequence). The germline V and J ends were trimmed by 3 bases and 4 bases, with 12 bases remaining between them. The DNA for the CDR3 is TGTGCCTGGAGGATTGGGGCCTTCTATGGCTACACCTTC. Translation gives CAWRIGAFYGYTF.